The T cell receptor (beta chain) described here comes from a study of T cell repertoires in cytomegalovirus infection. In the study overall: Peptides in the study included HLA-C-restricted and HLA-B-restricted CMV epitopes.

This clonotype was seen a few times. The antigen remains undetermined. CDR3 length equals 12 residues. V gave up 6 bases and J gave up 9 bases, with 12 bases separating them. Germline CDR1 reads SNHLY; CDR2 reads FYNNEI. Whole-study results and caveats: Ex vivo responses were dominated by HLA-C-restricted CMV-specific TCR beta clonotypes.

One entry per CDR3 protein results from TCRdb running MiXCR on the reads. The top ten clones hold about 20% of a sample with 550,000 to 850,000 distinct CDR3 sequences, about 30% of them seen once. Sequencing used cultured PBMCs, obtained from culture after CMV antigen stimulation. V usage is TRBV2 and J usage is TRBJ2-1; D is perhaps TRBD2 (5 bases). The clonotype was recovered from a human donor in good health (CMV status not recorded). Some clones in this sample may be carry-over from other donors' samples. Here the CDR3 DNA reads TGTGCCAGCAGAAACGAGGGAGTTGAGCAGTTCTTC. Amino acids: CASRNEGVEQFF.